What follows are 16 T cell receptor beta chains derived from one specimen sequenced in a study of shared clonotypes between healthy human individuals. Assay used: immunoSEQ multiplex PCR; TCRdb lists only in-frame clones, some missing. The sample shows 300,000 or so clones, around 74% of them seen only once. Sequencing was carried out using memory CD4+ T cells sorted from blood. Indicated subset: CD45RA-negative fraction. These receptors came from a man aged 25-45 years in good health.

This chain links TRBV2 with TRBJ2-5; weak D call: TRBD2 (5 bases). Germline V gene sequence: CDR1 SNHLY, CDR2 FYNNEI. The CDR3 loop spans 12 amino acids. V was pared by 11 bases and J by 4 bases, with 14 bases between. The CDR3 spells CARGGGGETQYF. CDR3 DNA: TGTGCCCGCGGCGGCGGAGGAGAGACCCAGTACTTC.

This clone was seen ten or more times. The chain employs TRBV2 and TRBJ1-2; 8 nucleotides agree with TRBD1. The germline gives CDR1 SNHLY, CDR2 FYNNEI. After removal of 5 bases from V and 8 bases from J, the junction contained 10 bases not matched to a gene. The CDR3 is 14 residues long. CDR3 protein: CASSPLGQVGGYTF. The CDR3 DNA is TGTGCCAGCAGTCCCCTGGGACAGGTGGGAGGCTACACCTTC.

The V and J genes are TRBV27 and TRBJ2-3; 9 positions match TRBD1. The germline V gene encodes CDR1 MNHEY and CDR2 SMNVEV (reference sequence). This CDR3 is built from 19 residues. V was clipped by 0 bases and J by 2 bases; unmatched bases: 12. CDR3 DNA sequence: TGTGCCAGCAGTTTATCTCCGGGACAGGGCCGCCCCTTCACAGATACGCAGTATTTT. It codes for CASSLSPGQGRPFTDTQYF.

This clone appeared a single time. The genes are TRBV5-1 and TRBJ2-1; TRBD2 matches 7 bases. There are 15 residues in the CDR3. V shed 0 bases, J shed 7 bases, and the junction held 7 bases outside the gene matches. CDR1 and CDR2 from the germline V gene are SGHRS and YFSETQ. Written as DNA, the CDR3 is TGCGCCAGCAGCTTGGGGAGCGGGATAGTGAATGAGCAGTTCTTC. It encodes CASSLGSGIVNEQFF.

V gene TRBV10-3 combines with J gene TRBJ1-3; D is possibly TRBD1 (5 bases). From germline, CDR1 is ENHRY and CDR2 SYGVKD. V lost 4 bases to trimming and J lost 8 bases, with 27 bases between them. The CDR3 consists of 18 residues. The CDR3 is CAISVTEGRTIFEDTIYF. CDR3 coding DNA: TGTGCCATCAGTGTTACAGAGGGACGGACAATCTTTGAGGACACCATATATTTT.

The chain has TRBV10-2 and TRBJ1-5, with D unresolved. This CDR3 is 15 amino acids long. V lost 2 bases, J lost 9 bases, and 17 bases lay in between. CDR1 is WSHSY and CDR2 is SAAADI in the germline V gene. The CDR3, as DNA: TGCGCCAGCAGTGAGGGTAGGGCAGGTGGTTCGCCCCAGCATTTT. This translates into CASSEGRAGGSPQHF.

This clone was observed many times. The chain employs TRBV29-1 and TRBJ2-3; the D is unclear. Trimming removed 4 bases from V and 3 bases from J, with 2 bases in between. This CDR3 spans 10 amino acids. Germline V lookup: CDR1 SQVTM, CDR2 ANQGSEA. The CDR3 loop reads CSVGTDTQYF. The CDR3 DNA sequence: TGCAGCGTTGGAACAGATACGCAGTATTTT.

About this clone itself: One end of the junction varies from germline; a read error may be responsible. The chain has TRBV5-1 and TRBJ2-2; TRBD2 might be the D (6 bases). Germline V gene data show CDR1 as SGHRS and CDR2 as YFSETQ. The CDR3 totals 13 residues. Here the CDR3 DNA reads TGTGCCAGCAGCTTTACTAGCTACGGGGAGCTGTTTTTT. Encoded protein: CASSFTSYGELFF.

The chain uses TRBV21-1 and TRBJ2-1; the table's D call, TRBD2, has no DNA check behind it. TRBV21-1 counts as a pseudogene. This CDR3 has 14 amino acids. This CDR3 reads CASIEAGGDNEQFF. Here the CDR3 DNA reads TGTGCCAGCATAGAGGCGGGAGGGGACAATGAGCAGTTCTTC.

About this clone: A far bigger clonotype differs at one base, so this is likely a read error. V and J are TRBV7-2 and TRBJ2-1, with D maybe TRBD2 (5 bases). CDR3 length: 14 residues. Trimming left V 2 bases short and J 10 bases short, with 15 bases between. Germline assignment: CDR1 SGHTA and CDR2 FQGNSA. CDR3 region: CTSSLLPSRGEQFF. In DNA form, the CDR3 reads TGTACCAGCAGCTTACTTCCCTCTCGCGGGGAGCAGTTCTTC.

The chain combines TRBV4-3 with TRBJ2-2, with 8 bases that match TRBD1. Germline V gene sequence: CDR1 LGHNA, CDR2 YSLEER. V lost 0 bases, J lost 8 bases, and 14 bases stayed unmatched. The CDR3 runs to 18 residues. This CDR3 reads CASSQDIAAGGRLGELFF. In nucleotides, the CDR3 is TGCGCCAGCAGCCAAGATATTGCGGCAGGGGGCCGGTTAGGGGAGCTGTTTTTT.

The chain combines TRBV14 with TRBJ2-6; 10 bases fit TRBD1. CDR1 is SGHDN and CDR2 is FVKESK in the germline V gene. The CDR3 is made up of 17 amino acids. V shed 7 bases, J shed 0 bases, and the junction held 6 bases outside the gene matches. DNA of the CDR3: TGTGCCAGCACGCTGACAGGGGGCCTCTCTGGGGCCAACGTCCTGACTTTC. Translated, it gives CASTLTGGLSGANVLTF.

CDR3 residues: CASSDWGTFPEAFF. The CDR3 DNA is TGTGCCAGCAGTGATTGGGGGACATTTCCTGAAGCTTTCTTT. The chain employs TRBV25-1 and TRBJ1-1; TRBD1 is a possible D gene (6 bases). CDR1 is MGHDK, CDR2 SYGVNS, per germline. The CDR3 consists of 14 residues. V lost 3 bases to trimming and J lost 6 bases, with 14 bases between them.

The V and J genes are TRBV7-2 and TRBJ1-1; D is uncertain. The V end was cut by 10 bases, the J end by 6 bases, with 15 bases between. This CDR3 comprises 12 residues. CDR1 and CDR2 (germline): SGHTA, FQGNSA. The DNA for the CDR3 is TGTGCCACCTCGAGGTTAGTAGCTGAAGCTTTCTTT. Encoded protein: CATSRLVAEAFF.

This rearrangement joins TRBV5-6 to TRBJ2-1; D not certain. This CDR3 has 14 amino acids. Trimming removed 1 base at V and 5 bases at J, with 10 bases between. Germline loops: CDR1 SGHDT, CDR2 YYEEEE. The CDR3 bases are TGTGCCAGCAGCTTGTTTCAACCAAACAATGAGCAGTTCTTC. Its translation: CASSLFQPNNEQFF.

This clone was seen only a few times. This rearrangement joins TRBV18 to TRBJ1-5; TRBD1 might be the D (5 bases). Trimming stripped 4 bases from V and 0 bases from J, with 7 bases between. Germline CDR1 is KGHSH and CDR2 is LQKENI. This CDR3 is 14 amino acids long. CDR3 loop: CASSLGVSNQPQHF. In DNA form, the CDR3 reads TGTGCCAGCTCACTAGGGGTTAGCAATCAGCCCCAGCATTTT.